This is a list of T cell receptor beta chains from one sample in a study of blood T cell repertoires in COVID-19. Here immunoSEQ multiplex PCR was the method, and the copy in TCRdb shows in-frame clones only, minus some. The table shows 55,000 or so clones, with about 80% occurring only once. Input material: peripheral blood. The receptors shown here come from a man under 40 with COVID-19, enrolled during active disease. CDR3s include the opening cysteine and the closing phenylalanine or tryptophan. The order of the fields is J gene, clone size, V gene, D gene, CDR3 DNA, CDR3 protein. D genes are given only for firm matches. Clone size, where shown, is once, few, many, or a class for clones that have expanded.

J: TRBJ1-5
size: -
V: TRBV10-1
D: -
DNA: TGCGCCAGCAGGGTCAAAATGTCCAGGGAGGACTATAGCAATCAGCCCCAGCATTTT
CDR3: CASRVKMSREDYSNQPQHF

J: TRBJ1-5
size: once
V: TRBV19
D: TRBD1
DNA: TGTGCCAGTCAGGGGGCAAGCAATCAGCCCCAGCATTTT
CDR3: CASQGASNQPQHF

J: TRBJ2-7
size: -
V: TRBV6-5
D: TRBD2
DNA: TGTGCCAGCAGTAGGAATCTAGCGGTCTACGAGCAGTACTTC
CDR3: CASSRNLAVYEQYF

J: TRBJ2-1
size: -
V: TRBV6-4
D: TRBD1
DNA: TGTGCCAGCAGTGGCGGACAGGGATACAATGAGCAGTTCTTC
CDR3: CASSGGQGYNEQFF

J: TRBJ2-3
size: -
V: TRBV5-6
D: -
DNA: TGTGCCAGCAGCTTGTGGCAGGCCTCAGATACGCAGTATTTT
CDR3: CASSLWQASDTQYF

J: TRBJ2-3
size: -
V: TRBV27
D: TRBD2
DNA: TGTGCCAGCAGTTTATTGGGCGCGGGAGGGCGAACAGATACGCAGTATTTT
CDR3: CASSLLGAGGRTDTQYF

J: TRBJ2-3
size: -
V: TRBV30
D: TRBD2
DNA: TGTGCCTGCCTGGGACTAGCGGAGAGCACAGATACGCAGTATTTT
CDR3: CACLGLAESTDTQYF

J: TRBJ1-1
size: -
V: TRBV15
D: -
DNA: TGTGCCACCAGGTATCGCAGGGACACTGAAGCTTTCTTT
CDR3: CATRYRRDTEAFF

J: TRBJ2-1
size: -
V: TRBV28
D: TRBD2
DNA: TGTGCCAGCAGGTCCGGGACTAGCGATTGGAATGAGCAGTTCTTC
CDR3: CASRSGTSDWNEQFF

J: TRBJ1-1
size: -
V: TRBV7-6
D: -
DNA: TGTGCCAGCAGCCCTGGAGGAATTAACACTGAAGCTTTCTTT
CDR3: CASSPGGINTEAFF

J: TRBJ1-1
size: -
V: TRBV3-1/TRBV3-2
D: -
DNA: TGTGCCAGCAGCCAAGAAGTGCGGACGGATCAGGGAGGGAGGCACACTGAAGCTTTCTTT
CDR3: CASSQEVRTDQGGRHTEAFF

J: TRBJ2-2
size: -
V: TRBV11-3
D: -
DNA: TGTGCCAGCAGCTTACGAGCGGCCGGGAACTTCCGGGAGCTGTTTTTT
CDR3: CASSLRAAGNFRELFF

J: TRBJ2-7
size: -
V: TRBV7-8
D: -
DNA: TGTGCCAGCAGCCGCAGGGTTCTTCGGCGGGACCGCAACGGCGAGCAGTACTTC
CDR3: CASSRRVLRRDRNGEQYF

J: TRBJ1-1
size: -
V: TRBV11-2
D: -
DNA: TGTGCCAGCAGCTTAGGGGATTATCGGGGGGCTTTCGGGAACACTGAAGCTTTCTTT
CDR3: CASSLGDYRGAFGNTEAFF

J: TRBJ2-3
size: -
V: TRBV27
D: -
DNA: TGTGCCAGCAGCCGCGGCAGGGGCCGTACAGATACGCAGTATTTT
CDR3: CASSRGRGRTDTQYF

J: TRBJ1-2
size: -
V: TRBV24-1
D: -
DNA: TGTGCCACCAGTGATCCTCCGCGGGACTATGGCTACACCTTC
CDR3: CATSDPPRDYGYTF

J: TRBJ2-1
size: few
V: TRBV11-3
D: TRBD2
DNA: TGTGCCAGCAGCTTGAATAGCGGGGGGGCGTTGTATGAGCAGTTCTTC
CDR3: CASSLNSGGALYEQFF

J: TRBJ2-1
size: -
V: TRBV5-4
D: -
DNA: TGTGCCAGCAGCTTGTCAGGGGCCCCTCAATTCTTC
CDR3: CASSLSGAPQFF

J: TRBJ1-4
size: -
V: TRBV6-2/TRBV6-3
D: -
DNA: TGTGCCAGCAGTTACTTCAGGGTTCGGTCTAATGAAAAACTGTTTTTT
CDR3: CASSYFRVRSNEKLFF

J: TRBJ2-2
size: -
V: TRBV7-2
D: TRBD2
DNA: TGTGCCAGCAGCTTAGGGACTAGCGTGGGCACCGGGGAGCTGTTTTTT
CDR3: CASSLGTSVGTGELFF

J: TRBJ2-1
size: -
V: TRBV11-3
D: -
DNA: TGTGCCAGCAGCCAGATGCGGGACAATGAGCAGTTCTTC
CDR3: CASSQMRDNEQFF

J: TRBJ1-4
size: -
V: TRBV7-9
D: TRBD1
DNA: TGTGCCAGCAGCCGTACAGGGGCCTATGAAAAACTGTTTTTT
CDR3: CASSRTGAYEKLFF

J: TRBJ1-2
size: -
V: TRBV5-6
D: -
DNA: TGTGCCAGCAGCTTTCCCAGTCAAAACTATGGCTACACCTTC
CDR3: CASSFPSQNYGYTF

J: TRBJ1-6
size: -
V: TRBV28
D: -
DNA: TGTGCCAGCAGAGGCCCCCTAGGTGAACCCCTCCACTTT
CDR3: CASRGPLGEPLHF

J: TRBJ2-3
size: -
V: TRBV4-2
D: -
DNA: TGTGCCAGCAGCCAGGCGGCGAGTCGGACAGATACGCAGTATTTT
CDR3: CASSQAASRTDTQYF

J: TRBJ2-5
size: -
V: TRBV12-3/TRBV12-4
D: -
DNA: TGTGCCAGCATGAGGAACCAAGAGACCCAGTACTTC
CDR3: CASMRNQETQYF